Sequencing of this T cell receptor beta chain was carried out in a study of CDR3 diversity in severe acne. The CDR3 covers 12 residues. Germline V gives CDR1 SGDLS, CDR2 YYNGEE. The V gene lost 7 bases and the J gene lost 4 bases, with 11 bases spanning the gap. MiXCR, applied by TCRdb to the PCR reads, yields one record per CDR3 protein. The table includes 97,000 or so distinct CDR3 sequences, roughly 51% detected once. The V and J genes are TRBV9 and TRBJ1-1; D call uncertain. Sequencing input: blood. The clonotype originates from a male donor with acne. The CDR3 coding sequence is TGTGCCAGCCAAACGGAGGGCACTGAAGCTTTCTTT. This gives the protein CASQTEGTEAFF.